These 2 T cell receptor beta chains came from one sample sequenced in a study of OX40 agonist ivuxolimab in advanced cancers. The assay was immunoSEQ multiplex PCR, and TCRdb's table has in-frame clones only and misses some. This repertoire shows about 59,000 clones, about nine tenths found once; its top ten account for around 0.38%. This sample comprised CD4+ or CD8+ T cells sorted from blood, obtained in a trial of the OX40 agonist ivuxolimab. These receptor sequences come from an adult with an advanced solid tumor such as melanoma, head and neck, liver or kidney cancer.

This chain connects TRBV18 to TRBJ2-7, with TRBD2 matching 9 bases. Germline-derived CDR1 and CDR2 are KGHSH and LQKENI. This CDR3 has 16 amino acids. V gave up 4 bases and J gave up 5 bases; unmatched junction bases: 12. CDR3 DNA: TGTGCCAGCTCACAATGGCAAGCGGGAGGTATGGACGAGCAGTACTTC. Amino acids: CASSQWQAGGMDEQYF.

V and J are TRBV5-1 and TRBJ2-5; either TRBD1 or TRBD2 may fit D (6 bases each). The CDR3 extends over 16 amino acids. Germline V lookup: CDR1 SGHRS, CDR2 YFSETQ. Trimming removed 0 bases at V and 5 bases at J, with 17 bases between. The CDR3 is CASSLANQGGGETQYF. As DNA, the CDR3 is TGCGCCAGCAGCTTGGCCAATCAAGGAGGGGGGGAGACCCAGTACTTC. Complete variable domain (other parts from reference TRBV5-1 and TRBJ2-5): KAGVTQTPRYLIKTRGQQVTLSCSPISGHRSVSWYQQTPGQGLQFLFEYFSETQRNKGNFPGRFSGRQFSNSRSEMNVSTLELGDSALYLCASSLANQGGGETQYFGPGTRLLVL.